These T cell receptor beta chains were read from a single sample in a study of shared clonotypes between healthy human individuals. The method was immunoSEQ multiplex PCR; TCRdb's version includes in-frame clones alone and lacks a portion of them. This table holds approximately 620,000 clones, approximately 97% found once. What was sequenced was naive CD4+ T cells sorted from blood. Source of these receptors: a woman aged 30 to 39 in good health. Both conserved end residues are part of each CDR3. D genes are given only for firm matches. A row's size may be missing; if present it is once, few, many or a size class.

>14|TRBJ2-7|TRBV5-1|NA|NA
TGCGCCAGCAGCTTGGCCGGGATAGGATACGAGCAGTACTTC
CASSLAGIGYEQYF
>15|TRBJ2-1|TRBV7-6|once|TRBD2
TGTGCCAGCAGCGCGACTAGCGGGGGTCACAATGAGCAGTTCTTC
CASSATSGGHNEQFF
>14|TRBJ2-6|TRBV7-9|once|NA
TGTGCCAGCAGCTTATCGGCTGGGGCCAACGTCCTGACTTTC
CASSLSAGANVLTF
>14|TRBJ2-3|TRBV29-1|NA|NA
TGCAGCGTTGAGGACGGGAGTGTTGCAGATACGCAGTATTTT
CSVEDGSVADTQYF
>15|TRBJ2-7|TRBV28|NA|TRBD1
TGTGCCAGCAGTTCGGGGACAGGGAGCCCCTACGAGCAGTACTTC
CASSSGTGSPYEQYF
>16|TRBJ2-1|TRBV6-6|NA|TRBD1
TGTGCCAGCAGATACGGGACAGACCAAAAAAACAATGAGCAGTTCTTC
CASRYGTDQKNNEQFF
>15|TRBJ2-7|TRBV28|NA|TRBD1
TGTGCCAGCGGATCTCCCGGGACAGGGGCCTACGAGCAGTACTTC
CASGSPGTGAYEQYF
>17|TRBJ1-5|TRBV27|NA|TRBD1
TGTGCCAGCAGTATGACAGGGTATGCACCGTTAAATCAGCCCCAGCATTTT
CASSMTGYAPLNQPQHF
>15|TRBJ2-5|TRBV7-9|NA|NA
TGTGCCAGCAGCTTCTTCAGCGGGTCCGGAGAGACCCAGTACTTC
CASSFFSGSGETQYF
>15|TRBJ2-3|TRBV5-8|NA|NA
TGTGCCAGCAGCCAGTCCCTGACGGGCACAGATACGCAGTATTTT
CASSQSLTGTDTQYF
>16|TRBJ2-3|TRBV27|NA|TRBD2
TGTGCCAGCAGCGTAGGGACTAGCGGGATAGCAGATACGCAGTATTTT
CASSVGTSGIADTQYF
>16|TRBJ2-7|TRBV11-2|NA|NA
TGTGCCAGCAGCTTAGTGGATGCGGGGTTCTCCTACGAGCAGTACTTC
CASSLVDAGFSYEQYF
>13|TRBJ2-5|TRBV2|NA|NA
TGTGCCAGCAACGGTCAGGGAGGAGAGACCCAGTACTTC
CASNGQGGETQYF
>15|TRBJ1-3|TRBV5-1|NA|NA
TGCGCCAGCAGCTTGGGACTCGCCTCTGGAAACACCATATATTTT
CASSLGLASGNTIYF
>15|TRBJ2-7|TRBV2|NA|NA
TGTGCCAGCGTTGAAAGGATTCAGGCATACTACGAGCAGTACTTC
CASVERIQAYYEQYF
>14|TRBJ2-7|TRBV6-1|NA|TRBD2
TGTGCCAGCAGTGACCCGGGGGGAAACTACGAGCAGTACTTC
CASSDPGGNYEQYF
>19|TRBJ1-1|TRBV7-8|NA|TRBD1
TGTGCCAGCAGCTTTAGGGAGGGACAACGGGGACAGGGAGCCACTGAAGCTTTCTTT
CASSFREGQRGQGATEAFF
>18|TRBJ1-3|TRBV10-3|NA|TRBD1
TGTGCCATCAGTGAGAGAAGGACAGGCGACCCAATTGGAAACACCATATATTTT
CAISERRTGDPIGNTIYF
>14|TRBJ1-4|TRBV28|NA|NA
TGTGCCAGCAGTCGGCCTGCAACTAATGAAAAACTGTTTTTT
CASSRPATNEKLFF
>12|TRBJ2-7|TRBV7-2|NA|NA
TGTGCCAGCAGCCTCCCCCGGGGGGAGCAGTACTTC
CASSLPRGEQYF
>16|TRBJ2-6|TRBV5-1|NA|NA
TGCGCCAGCAGCCCGCCCGGGAAGGCTGGGGCCAACGTCCTGACTTTC
CASSPPGKAGANVLTF
>14|TRBJ1-2|TRBV5-1|NA|NA
TGCGCCAGCAGCTTGGAGCCGCAAGGCTACGACTACACCTTC
CASSLEPQGYDYTF
>17|TRBJ2-1|TRBV10-3|NA|TRBD2
TGTGCCATCAGTGAGGTCCGTAGACTAGCGGGAGTATACGAGCAGTTCTTC
CAISEVRRLAGVYEQFF
>16|TRBJ2-6|TRBV27|NA|NA
TGTGCCAGCAGTTGGGACGCAAACTCTGGGGCCAACGTCCTGACTTTC
CASSWDANSGANVLTF
>14|TRBJ1-1|TRBV30|NA|NA
TGTGCCTGGAGCCCCTTTGGGTCGGGACCTGAAGCTTTCTTT
CAWSPFGSGPEAFF
>15|TRBJ2-7|TRBV19|once|TRBD1
TGTGCCAGTAGTACGAAGGGACAGAATTCCTACGAGCAGTACTTC
CASSTKGQNSYEQYF
>14|TRBJ2-5|TRBV11-3|NA|NA
TGTGCCAGCAGCGTGGGCGGATACCAAGAGACCCAGTACTTC
CASSVGGYQETQYF
>17|TRBJ2-2|TRBV27|NA|NA
TGTGCCAGCAGCCCCATAACTCCACAGGGAAACACCGGGGAGCTGTTTTTT
CASSPITPQGNTGELFF
>15|TRBJ1-2|TRBV5-6|NA|NA
TGTGCCAGCAGCTTGTGGAAAGCGGTTCGGAATGGCTACACCTTC
CASSLWKAVRNGYTF
>15|TRBJ2-1|TRBV28|NA|TRBD1
TGTGCCAGCAGTACCGGACAGGGGTTCGGCAATGAGCAGTTCTTC
CASSTGQGFGNEQFF
>13|TRBJ2-7|TRBV6-6|NA|NA
TGTGCCAGCAGTGGGACGGTTTCCTACGAGCAGTACTTC
CASSGTVSYEQYF
>15|TRBJ2-1|TRBV6-1|once|NA
TGTGCCAGCACTGAGTTCGGGGGACAATACAATGAGCAGTTCTTC
CASTEFGGQYNEQFF
>14|TRBJ2-7|TRBV7-2|NA|TRBD1
TGTGCCAGCAGCCCAAATCCGGGACAGGGGTTCAAGTACTTC
CASSPNPGQGFKYF
>15|TRBJ2-3|TRBV9|NA|TRBD2
TGTGCCAGCAGCGTCGCGGGAGGGCCTCAAGATACGCAGTATTTT
CASSVAGGPQDTQYF
>15|TRBJ1-1|TRBV28|once|NA
TGTGCCAGCAGGCCTAATACGGGCAGGAACACTGAAGCTTTCTTT
CASRPNTGRNTEAFF
>17|TRBJ2-3|TRBV19|once|NA
TGTGCCAGTAGCAGGGGGACGGAGGGGGATGTCCCAGATACGCAGTATTTT
CASSRGTEGDVPDTQYF
>14|TRBJ1-4|TRBV6-1|NA|NA
TGTGCCAGCAGTGAAGTCACAGTTAATGAAAAACTGTTTTTT
CASSEVTVNEKLFF
>14|TRBJ1-6|TRBV28|NA|TRBD1
TGTGCCAGCAGTTCCAGGGGGTATAATTCACCCCTCCACTTT
CASSSRGYNSPLHF
>14|TRBJ1-5|TRBV28|NA|NA
TGTGCCAGCAGTTTGTCCACAGGGACTCAGCCCCAGCATTTT
CASSLSTGTQPQHF
>18|TRBJ1-5|TRBV28|NA|TRBD1
TGTGCCAGCAGTTTAGTTTGGGGCAGGGGGTTACGAAATCAGCCCCAGCATTTT
CASSLVWGRGLRNQPQHF
>15|TRBJ2-1|TRBV6-6|NA|NA
TGTGCCAGCAGTTACCTTGCGGAAGGGGGGGATGAGCAGTTCTTC
CASSYLAEGGDEQFF
>16|TRBJ2-3|TRBV5-1|NA|TRBD2
TGCGCCAGCAGCCTCGTAGCGGGAGTTAGCACAGATACGCAGTATTTT
CASSLVAGVSTDTQYF
>15|TRBJ1-5|TRBV5-1|NA|NA
TGCGCCAGCAGCTTGGGGCCGGATGGCAATCAGCCCCAGCATTTT
CASSLGPDGNQPQHF
>13|TRBJ1-2|TRBV2|once|NA
TGTGCCAGCAGTGAAGCGCCGAAGAGTGGCTACACCTTC
CASSEAPKSGYTF
>17|TRBJ2-2|TRBV9|NA|TRBD2
TGTGCCAGCAGCCCGATTGGGAGCGGGAATTCAGCCGGGGAGCTGTTTTTT
CASSPIGSGNSAGELFF